A single sample is the source of the 3 T cell receptor beta chains below, sequenced in a study of cytomegalovirus exposure and HLA in healthy donors. Sequenced by immunoSEQ multiplex PCR; TCRdb stores in-frame clones only, minus some. The repertoire has approximately 160,000 clones, 85% to 90% of them found once; the top ten carry around 3.2%. Sample: PBMCs. The receptors were gathered from a woman younger than 30 in good health and CMV-seropositive.

The CDR3 DNA reads TGTGCCAGCATCCCCTCGACAGGGGGCCAAGAGACCCAGTACTTC. Protein sequence: CASIPSTGGQETQYF. The chain joins TRBV28 to TRBJ2-5; 9 nucleotides line up with TRBD1. The CDR3 sequence is 15 residues long. Trimming at V came to 7 bases and at J to 1 base, leaving 7 bases not matched to a gene. Looked up from germline, CDR1 is MDHEN and CDR2 is SYDVKM.

The chain employs TRBV2 and TRBJ1-2; D may be TRBD1 (5 bases). Trimming pared 3 bases from V and 5 bases from J, leaving 16 bases between. Germline V gene lookup returns CDR1 SNHLY and CDR2 FYNNEI. The CDR3 has 15 amino acids. The CDR3: CASSELSAGSYGYTF. Here the CDR3 DNA reads TGTGCCAGCAGTGAGCTCTCGGCAGGGTCTTATGGCTACACCTTC.

The chain carries TRBV29-1 and TRBJ1-2; 7 positions match TRBD1. This CDR3 region has 13 residues. Germline assignment: CDR1 SQVTM and CDR2 ANQGSEA. J gave up 4 bases and V 1 base, and 3 bases lay outside the gene matches. CDR3 region: CSVEATGSYGYTF. The CDR3 coding sequence is TGCAGCGTTGAAGCGACAGGGTCCTATGGCTACACCTTC.